The 16 T cell receptor beta chains in this list originate from one sample, sequenced in a study of technical replicates of blood from a few donors. The assay was immunoSEQ multiplex PCR, and TCRdb's table has in-frame clones only and misses some. The sample has about 83,000 clones, 96% seen once; the top ten hold about 0.31%. The material sequenced was T cells isolated from PBMCs. The receptors derive from a human donor in good health.

The V gene is TRBV25-1, the J gene TRBJ2-1; 13 nucleotides line up with TRBD2. This CDR3 is 14 amino acids long. Unmatched junction bases numbered 2, after V lost 4 bases and J lost 8 bases. In germline, CDR1 is MGHDK, CDR2 SYGVNS. In DNA form, the CDR3 reads TGTGCCAGCAGTGGACTAGCGGGAGGATATGAGCAGTTCTTC. This translates into CASSGLAGGYEQFF. The whole variable domain, remainder taken from reference TRBV25-1 and TRBJ2-1, is EADIYQTPRYLVIGTGKKITLECSQTMGHDKMYWYQQDPGMELHLIHYSYGVNSTEKGDLSSESTVSRIRTEHFPLTLESARPSHTSQYLCASSGLAGGYEQFFGPGTRLTVL.

This chain joins TRBV2 and TRBJ2-2; D is ambiguous. The germline V gene encodes CDR1 SNHLY and CDR2 FYNNEI. The CDR3 covers 13 residues. V was cut by 0 bases and J by 7 bases, with 6 bases left in between. The CDR3 DNA sequence: TGTGCCAGCAGTGAAGCGCGTAGCGGGGAGCTGTTTTTT. As protein: CASSEARSGELFF. Variable domain in full (rest from reference TRBV2 and TRBJ2-2): EPEVTQTPSHQVTQMGQEVILRCVPISNHLYFYWYRQILGQKVEFLVSFYNNEISEKSEIFDDQFSVERPDGSNFTLKIRSTKLEDSAMYFCASSEARSGELFFGEGSRLTVL.

This chain uses TRBV13 with TRBJ2-7, with D possibly being TRBD1 (5 bases). The ends were cut back, 0 bases at V and 4 bases at J, with 16 bases in the middle. The germline gives CDR1 PRHDT, CDR2 FYEKMQ (reference sequence). The length of the CDR3 is 16 residues. The CDR3 bases are TGTGCCAGCAGCTTAGGAGCAAACAGGATAGGGTACGAGCAGTACTTC. Its protein product is CASSLGANRIGYEQYF.

This chain uses TRBV15 with TRBJ2-3; TRBD2 might be the D (6 bases). The CDR3 is 16 amino acids. Germline CDR1 reads LNHNV; CDR2 reads YYDKDF (reference sequence). V was clipped by 5 bases and J by 2 bases, with 17 bases between them. The CDR3 sequence is CATSARRDFLTDTQYF. CDR3 nucleotide sequence: TGTGCCACCAGCGCACGACGGGACTTTCTCACAGATACGCAGTATTTT.

V and J are TRBV18 and TRBJ1-1; D gene ambiguous. Per germline, CDR1 KGHSH and CDR2 LQKENI. V gave up 6 bases and J gave up 3 bases, with 11 bases separating them. The CDR3 contains 13 residues. The CDR3 protein is CASSALMDTEAFF. The DNA of the CDR3 is TGTGCCAGCTCGGCTCTTATGGACACTGAAGCTTTCTTT.

The V gene is TRBV11-2, the J gene TRBJ1-4; TRBD1 agrees at 7 bases. This CDR3 spans 14 amino acids. CDR1 and CDR2 (germline): SGHAT, FQNNGV. V lost 5 bases to trimming and J lost 1 base; unmatched junction nucleotides: 1. The CDR3 DNA reads TGTGCCAGCAGCCACAGGGGAACTAATGAAAAACTGTTTTTT. Translation gives CASSHRGTNEKLFF.

This sequence joins TRBV11-2 and TRBJ2-5; TRBD2 matches 11 bases. The CDR3 is made up of 16 amino acids. Per germline, CDR1 SGHAT and CDR2 FQNNGV. J gave up 5 bases and V 5 bases, and 10 bases lay outside the gene matches. The CDR3 DNA reads TGTGCCAGCAGCCCCCTACTAGCGGGAGTACGGGAGACCCAGTACTTC. Its translation is CASSPLLAGVRETQYF.

CDR3 loop: CASSLMAGVQKWFF. The CDR3 nucleotides read TGTGCCAGCAGCTTAATGGCGGGGGTACAAAAATGGTTCTTC. The chain has TRBV7-3 and TRBJ2-1; 7 bases line up with TRBD2. Germline V CDR1 and CDR2: SGHTA, FQGTGA. This CDR3 is built from 14 residues. V lost 1 base to trimming and J lost 15 bases; unmatched junction nucleotides: 12.

This chain uses TRBV4-3 with TRBJ1-1; D is unclear. This CDR3 comprises 16 residues. Germline V lookup: CDR1 LGHNA, CDR2 YSLEER. V dropped 1 base and J dropped 1 base, with 13 bases sitting between them. The CDR3 here is CASSQVLFLRNTEAFF. The CDR3 nucleotides read TGCGCCAGCAGCCAAGTCTTGTTTCTTAGGAACACTGAAGCTTTCTTT.

The chain is built from TRBV18 and TRBJ2-7; a possible D gene is TRBD1 (6 bases). This CDR3 is built from 15 residues. V lost 2 bases and J lost 2, with 13 bases in between. The germline gives CDR1 KGHSH, CDR2 LQKENI. CDR3 nucleotides: TGTGCCAGCTCACCAGTTCGACAGGCCCCCTACGAGCAGTACTTC. Translating gives CASSPVRQAPYEQYF. Full variable domain (rest looked up from reference TRBV18 and TRBJ2-7): NAGVMQNPRHLVRRRGQEARLRCSPMKGHSHVYWYRQLPEEGLKFMVYLQKENIIDESGMPKERFSAEFPKEGPSILRIQQVVRGDSAAYFCASSPVRQAPYEQYFGPGTRLTVT.

The J gene is TRBJ2-7, the V gene TRBV5-4; tentative D call: TRBD1 (6 bases). The CDR3 is 11 amino acids. Trimming removed 1 base at V and 7 bases at J, with 6 bases between. In germline, CDR1 is SGHNT, CDR2 YYREEE (reference sequence). CDR3 DNA: TGTGCCAGCAGCTTGACAGGGGAGCAGTACTTC. It is translated as CASSLTGEQYF.

The chain joins TRBV9 to TRBJ1-5; TRBD1 might be the D (5 bases). The V and J ends lost 2 bases and 2 bases respectively, with 8 bases between them. This CDR3 spans 14 amino acids. Germline V gene data show CDR1 as SGDLS and CDR2 as YYNGEE. DNA for the CDR3: TGTGCCAGCAGCGTCGGGGGGGGCAATCAGCCCCAGCATTTT. This encodes CASSVGGGNQPQHF.

The chain has TRBV9 and TRBJ2-1; TRBD1 aligns across 9 bases. This CDR3 region has 16 residues. Trimming cost V 1 base and J 3 bases; bases outside gene matches: 5. The germline gives CDR1 SGDLS, CDR2 YYNGEE. CDR3 loop: CASSVRTGGVYNEQFF. CDR3 DNA: TGTGCCAGCAGCGTAAGAACAGGGGGCGTCTACAATGAGCAGTTCTTC.

V and J are TRBV28 and TRBJ1-1; 8 bases line up with TRBD1. The CDR3 totals 13 residues. In germline, CDR1 is MDHEN, CDR2 SYDVKM. J was trimmed by 3 bases and V by 10 bases; bases with no gene match: 7. The CDR3 bases are TGTGCCATAGAGGGGGGACAGGACACTGAAGCTTTCTTT. Translating it yields CAIEGGQDTEAFF. Together with reference TRBV28 and TRBJ1-1, the CDR3 gives the full variable domain: DVKVTQSSRYLVKRTGEKVFLECVQDMDHENMFWYRQDPGLGLRLIYFSYDVKMKEKGDIPEGYSVSREKKERFSLILESASTNQTSMYLCAIEGGQDTEAFFGQGTRLTVV.

The chain is built from TRBV5-6 and TRBJ2-3, with 8 bases fitting TRBD2. V lost 0 bases to trimming and J lost 6 bases; unmatched junction nucleotides: 9. The CDR3 runs 16 residues. Germline CDR1 and CDR2: SGHDT and YYEEEE. This chain's CDR3 is CASSLVTAGAWDTQYF. CDR3 nucleotides: TGTGCCAGCAGCTTGGTAACAGCGGGAGCTTGGGATACGCAGTATTTT.

This clone was found once. The chain uses TRBV28 and TRBJ1-2, with no clear D. The germline gives CDR1 MDHEN, CDR2 SYDVKM. V was cut by 5 bases and J by 8 bases, with 12 bases left in between. There are 12 residues in the CDR3. The CDR3 DNA reads as TGTGCCAGCAGTGTCCGGGGAGGCGGCTACACCTTC. Protein: CASSVRGGGYTF.